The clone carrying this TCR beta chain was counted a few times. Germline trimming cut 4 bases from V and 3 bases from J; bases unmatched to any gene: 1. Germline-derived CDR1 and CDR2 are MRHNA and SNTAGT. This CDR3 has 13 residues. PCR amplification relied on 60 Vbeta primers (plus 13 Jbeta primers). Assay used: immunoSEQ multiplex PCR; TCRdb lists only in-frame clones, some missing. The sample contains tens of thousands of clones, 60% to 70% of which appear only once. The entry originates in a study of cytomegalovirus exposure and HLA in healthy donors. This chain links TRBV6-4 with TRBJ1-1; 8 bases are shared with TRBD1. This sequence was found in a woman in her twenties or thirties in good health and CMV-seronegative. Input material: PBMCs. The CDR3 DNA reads TGTGCCAGCAGTGGGACAGGGTACACTGAAGCTTTCTTT. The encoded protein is CASSGTGYTEAFF.